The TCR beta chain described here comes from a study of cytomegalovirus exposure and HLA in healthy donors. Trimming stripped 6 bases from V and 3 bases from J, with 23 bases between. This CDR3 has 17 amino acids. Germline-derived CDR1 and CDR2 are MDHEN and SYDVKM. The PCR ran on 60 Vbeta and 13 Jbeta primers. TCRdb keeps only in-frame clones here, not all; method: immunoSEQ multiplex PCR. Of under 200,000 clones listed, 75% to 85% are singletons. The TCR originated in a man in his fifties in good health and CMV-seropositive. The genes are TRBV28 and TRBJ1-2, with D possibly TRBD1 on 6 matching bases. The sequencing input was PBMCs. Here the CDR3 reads CASRHPIGQSRDYGYTF. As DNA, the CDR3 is TGTGCCAGCAGACATCCAATCGGACAGTCTCGGGACTATGGCTACACCTTC.